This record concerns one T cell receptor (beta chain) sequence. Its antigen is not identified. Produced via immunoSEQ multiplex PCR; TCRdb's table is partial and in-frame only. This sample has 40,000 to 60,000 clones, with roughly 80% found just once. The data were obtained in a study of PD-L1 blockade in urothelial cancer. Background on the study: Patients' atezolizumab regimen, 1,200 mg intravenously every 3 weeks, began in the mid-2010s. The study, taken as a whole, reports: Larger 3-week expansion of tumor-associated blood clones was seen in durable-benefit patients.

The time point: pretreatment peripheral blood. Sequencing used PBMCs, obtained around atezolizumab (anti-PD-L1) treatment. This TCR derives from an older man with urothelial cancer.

The chain's CDR3 is CAWGEGWDQKLFF. Written as DNA, the CDR3 is TGTGCCTGGGGGGAGGGATGGGACCAAAAACTGTTTTTT. This rearrangement joins TRBV30 to TRBJ1-4, with D possibly being TRBD1 (5 bases). There are 13 residues in the CDR3. The germline V gene encodes CDR1 GTSNPN and CDR2 SVGIG (reference sequence). V was clipped by 5 bases and J by 9 bases, with 16 bases between them.